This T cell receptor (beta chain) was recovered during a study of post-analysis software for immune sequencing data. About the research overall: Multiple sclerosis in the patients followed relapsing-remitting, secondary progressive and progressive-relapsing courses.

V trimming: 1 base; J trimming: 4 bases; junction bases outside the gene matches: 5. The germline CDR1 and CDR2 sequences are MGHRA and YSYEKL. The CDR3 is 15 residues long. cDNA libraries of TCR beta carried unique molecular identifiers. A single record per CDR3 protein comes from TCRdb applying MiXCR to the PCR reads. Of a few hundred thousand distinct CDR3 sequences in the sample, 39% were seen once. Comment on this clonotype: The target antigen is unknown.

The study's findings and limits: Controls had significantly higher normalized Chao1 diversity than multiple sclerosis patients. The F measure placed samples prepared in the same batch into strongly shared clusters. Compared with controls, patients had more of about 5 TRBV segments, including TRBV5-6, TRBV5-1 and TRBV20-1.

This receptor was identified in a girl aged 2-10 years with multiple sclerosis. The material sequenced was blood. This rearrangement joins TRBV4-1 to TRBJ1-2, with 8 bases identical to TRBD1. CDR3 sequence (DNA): TGCGCCAGCAGCCAAGTCCAGGGGGCGGCCTATGGCTACACCTTC. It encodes CASSQVQGAAYGYTF.